The TCR beta chain described here comes from a study of blood T cell repertoires in COVID-19. The CDR3 has 15 amino acids. The V end was cut by 1 base, the J end by 1 base, with 9 bases between. From germline, CDR1 is SGHVS and CDR2 FQNEAQ. As handled by the study authors: Estimation of nucleated cell counts was performed using reference gene primer amplification. Libraries were prepared by immunoSEQ multiplex PCR; TCRdb keeps only in-frame clonotypes and omits some of them. D and trimming come from the DNA, and the V and J calls and clone size come from that table. The sample holds some 300,000 clones, about nine tenths seen once.

Sequenced sample: PBMCs or T cells enriched from blood (not recorded which). This chain joins TRBV7-8 and TRBJ2-3; perhaps TRBD1 as D (6 bases). This clonotype was obtained from a woman aged 50 to 60 who had been exposed to COVID-19. CDR3 bases: TGTGCCAGCAGCTTAGACAGGGTCCGCACAGATACGCAGTATTTT. Translating gives CASSLDRVRTDTQYF.